This TCR beta chain was profiled in a study of spatial heterogeneity in lung cancer. Study-level results: Ubiquitous, expanded tumor-derived TCRs were more frequently observed in blood at resection than at follow-up.

TCRdb reprocessed the 5' RACE reads with MiXCR, giving one entry per CDR3 protein. This table holds over 45,000 distinct CDR3 sequences, about 5.8% found once. The germline V and J ends were trimmed by 4 bases and 8 bases, with 12 bases remaining between them. This CDR3 spans 12 amino acids. Per the germline V gene, CDR1 is MDHEN and CDR2 is SYDVKM. Time point in this sample: sample taken at primary tumor resection. Tumor, nontumor lung or frozen PBMC supplied whole RNA, sequenced without sorting. This clonotype has a count of ten or more. The antigen remains undetermined. Sequenced here: PBMCs, sampled at surgery. This TCR was recovered from a male donor with early-stage non-small cell lung cancer. This chain uses TRBV28 with TRBJ2-7; TRBD2 is a possible D gene (5 bases). CDR3 coding DNA: TGTGCCAGCAGTTCTGGACTTCTCCAGCAGTACTTC. Protein product: CASSSGLLQQYF. Combining the CDR3 with reference TRBV28 and TRBJ2-7 gives the whole variable domain DVKVTQSSRYLVKRTGEKVFLECVQDMDHENMFWYRQDPGLGLRLIYFSYDVKMKEKGDIPEGYSVSREKKERFSLILESASTNQTSMYLCASSSGLLQQYFGPGTRLTVT.